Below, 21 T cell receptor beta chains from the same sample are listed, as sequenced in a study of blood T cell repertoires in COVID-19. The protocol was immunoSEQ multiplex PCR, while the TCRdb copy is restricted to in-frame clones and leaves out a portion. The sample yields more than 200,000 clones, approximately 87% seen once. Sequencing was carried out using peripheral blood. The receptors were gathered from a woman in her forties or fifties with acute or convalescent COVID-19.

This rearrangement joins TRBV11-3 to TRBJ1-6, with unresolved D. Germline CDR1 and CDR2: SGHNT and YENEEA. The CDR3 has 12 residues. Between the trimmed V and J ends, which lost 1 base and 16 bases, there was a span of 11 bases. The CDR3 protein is CASSLGSQSLHF. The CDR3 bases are TGTGCCAGCAGCTTAGGCTCACAATCGCTCCACTTT.

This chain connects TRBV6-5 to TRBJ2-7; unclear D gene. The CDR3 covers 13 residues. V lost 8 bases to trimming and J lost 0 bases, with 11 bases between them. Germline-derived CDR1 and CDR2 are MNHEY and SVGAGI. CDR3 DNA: TGTGCCAGCTCCCGAGGTGGCTCCTACGAGCAGTACTTC. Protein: CASSRGGSYEQYF.

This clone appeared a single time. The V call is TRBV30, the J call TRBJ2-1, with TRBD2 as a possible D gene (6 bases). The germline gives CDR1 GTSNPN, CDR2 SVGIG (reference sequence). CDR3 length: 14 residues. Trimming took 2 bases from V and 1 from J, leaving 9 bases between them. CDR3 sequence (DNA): TGTGCCTGGAGTCTACTAGCTTCCTACAATGAGCAGTTCTTC. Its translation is CAWSLLASYNEQFF.

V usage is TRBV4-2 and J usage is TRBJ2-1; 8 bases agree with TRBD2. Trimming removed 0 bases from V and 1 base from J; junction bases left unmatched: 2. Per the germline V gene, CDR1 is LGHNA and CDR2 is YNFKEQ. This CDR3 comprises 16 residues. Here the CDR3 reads CASSQDPGGSYNEQFF. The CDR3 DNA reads TGTGCCAGCAGCCAAGATCCGGGGGGGTCCTACAATGAGCAGTTCTTC.

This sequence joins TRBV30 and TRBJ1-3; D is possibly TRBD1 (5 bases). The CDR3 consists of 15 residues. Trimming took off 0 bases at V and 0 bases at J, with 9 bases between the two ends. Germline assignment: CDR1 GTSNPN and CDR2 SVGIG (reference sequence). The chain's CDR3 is CAWSVRVGSGNTIYF. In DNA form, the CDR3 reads TGTGCCTGGAGTGTCAGGGTTGGCTCTGGAAACACCATATATTTT.

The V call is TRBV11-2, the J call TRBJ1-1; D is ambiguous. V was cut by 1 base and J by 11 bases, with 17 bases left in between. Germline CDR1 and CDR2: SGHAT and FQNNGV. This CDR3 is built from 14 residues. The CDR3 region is CASSLAGPGEAAFF. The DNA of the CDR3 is TGTGCCAGCAGCTTAGCCGGACCCGGGGAGGCGGCTTTCTTT. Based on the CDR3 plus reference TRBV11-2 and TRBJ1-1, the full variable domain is EAGVAQSPRYKIIEKRQSVAFWCNPISGHATLYWYQQILGQGPKLLIQFQNNGVVDDSQLPKDRFSAERLKGVDSTLKIQPAKLEDSAVYLCASSLAGPGEAAFFGQGTRLTVV.

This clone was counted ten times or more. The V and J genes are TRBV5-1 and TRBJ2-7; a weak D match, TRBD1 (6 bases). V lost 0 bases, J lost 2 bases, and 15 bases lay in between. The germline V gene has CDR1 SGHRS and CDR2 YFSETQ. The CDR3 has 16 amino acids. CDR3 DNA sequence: TGCGCCAGCAGCTTGGCCGGGCAGACAGGTGCCTACGAGCAGTACTTC. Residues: CASSLAGQTGAYEQYF.

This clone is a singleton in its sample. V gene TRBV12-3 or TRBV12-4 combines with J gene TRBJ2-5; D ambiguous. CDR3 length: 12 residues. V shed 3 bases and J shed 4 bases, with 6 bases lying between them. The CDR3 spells CASSFARETQYF. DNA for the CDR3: TGTGCCAGCAGTTTCGCCAGAGAGACCCAGTACTTC.

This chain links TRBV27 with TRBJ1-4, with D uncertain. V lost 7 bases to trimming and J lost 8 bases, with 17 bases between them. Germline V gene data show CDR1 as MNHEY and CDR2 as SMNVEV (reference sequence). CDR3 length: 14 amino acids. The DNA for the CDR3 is TGTGCCAGCAAAACGAGGTTTGGGGAGGAAAAACTGTTTTTT. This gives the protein CASKTRFGEEKLFF.

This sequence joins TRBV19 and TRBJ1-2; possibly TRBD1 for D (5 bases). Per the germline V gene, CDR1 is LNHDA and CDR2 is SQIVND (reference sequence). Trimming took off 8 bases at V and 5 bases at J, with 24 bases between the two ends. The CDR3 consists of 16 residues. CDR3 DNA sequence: TGTGCCAGTGAACCTGTTGGCGGGGGTCTTCTTTATGGCTACACCTTC. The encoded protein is CASEPVGGGLLYGYTF.

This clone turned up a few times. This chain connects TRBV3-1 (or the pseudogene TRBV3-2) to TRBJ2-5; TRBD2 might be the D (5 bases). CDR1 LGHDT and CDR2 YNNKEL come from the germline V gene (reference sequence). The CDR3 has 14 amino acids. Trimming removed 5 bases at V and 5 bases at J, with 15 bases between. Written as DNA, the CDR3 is TGTGCCAGCAGCACCCGGACTCTCACCGAGACCCAGTACTTC. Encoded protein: CASSTRTLTETQYF.

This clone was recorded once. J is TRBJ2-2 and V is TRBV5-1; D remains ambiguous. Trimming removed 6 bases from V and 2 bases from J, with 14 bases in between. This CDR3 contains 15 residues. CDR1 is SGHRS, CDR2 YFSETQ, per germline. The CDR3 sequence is CASKTDMGNTGELFF. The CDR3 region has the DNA TGCGCCAGCAAGACCGACATGGGCAACACCGGGGAGCTGTTTTTT.

In nucleotides, the CDR3 is TGCGCCAGCAGCCAGACGACAGGGGGAGAGACCCAGTACTTC. Translation gives CASSQTTGGETQYF. The chain has TRBV4-3 and TRBJ2-5; 9 positions match TRBD1. The CDR3 is 14 amino acids. The germline gives CDR1 LGHNA, CDR2 YSLEER. After removal of 3 bases from V and 4 bases from J, the junction contained 3 bases not matched to a gene.

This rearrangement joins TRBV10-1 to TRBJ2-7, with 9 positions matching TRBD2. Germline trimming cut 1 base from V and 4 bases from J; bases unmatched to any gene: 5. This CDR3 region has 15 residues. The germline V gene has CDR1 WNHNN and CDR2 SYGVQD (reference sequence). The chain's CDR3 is CASSELASGIYEQYF. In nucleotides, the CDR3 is TGCGCCAGCAGTGAGTTGGCTAGCGGGATTTACGAGCAGTACTTC.

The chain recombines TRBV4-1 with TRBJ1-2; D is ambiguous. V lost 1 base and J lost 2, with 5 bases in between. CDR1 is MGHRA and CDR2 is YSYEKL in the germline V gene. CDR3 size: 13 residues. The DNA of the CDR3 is TGCGCCAGCAGCCAAGGTCAAAACTATGGCTACACCTTC. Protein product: CASSQGQNYGYTF.

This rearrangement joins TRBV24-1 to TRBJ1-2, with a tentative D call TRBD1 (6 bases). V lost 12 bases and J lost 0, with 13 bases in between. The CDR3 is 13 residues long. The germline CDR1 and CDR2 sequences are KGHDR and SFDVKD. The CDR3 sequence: CASSAGANYGYTF. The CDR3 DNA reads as TGTGCCTCAAGCGCAGGGGCTAACTATGGCTACACCTTC.

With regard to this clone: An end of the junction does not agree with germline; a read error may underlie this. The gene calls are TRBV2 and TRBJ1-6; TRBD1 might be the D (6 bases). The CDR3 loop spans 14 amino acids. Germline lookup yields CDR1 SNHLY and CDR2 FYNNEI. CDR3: CARSDPQGTSPLHF. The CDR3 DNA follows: TGTGCCAGAAGTGACCCCCAGGGGACATCACCCCTCCACTTT.

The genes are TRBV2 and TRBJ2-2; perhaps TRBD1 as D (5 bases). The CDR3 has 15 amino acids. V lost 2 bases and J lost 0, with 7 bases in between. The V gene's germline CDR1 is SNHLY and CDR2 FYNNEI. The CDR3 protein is CASSELQANTGELFF. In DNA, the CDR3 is TGTGCCAGCAGTGAATTACAGGCGAACACCGGGGAGCTGTTTTTT.

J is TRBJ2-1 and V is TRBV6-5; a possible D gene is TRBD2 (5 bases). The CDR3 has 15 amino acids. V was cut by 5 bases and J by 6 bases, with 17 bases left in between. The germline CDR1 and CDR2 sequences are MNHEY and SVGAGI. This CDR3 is CASSPASSSANEQFF. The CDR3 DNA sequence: TGTGCCAGCAGTCCAGCTTCTAGCAGTGCCAATGAGCAGTTCTTC.

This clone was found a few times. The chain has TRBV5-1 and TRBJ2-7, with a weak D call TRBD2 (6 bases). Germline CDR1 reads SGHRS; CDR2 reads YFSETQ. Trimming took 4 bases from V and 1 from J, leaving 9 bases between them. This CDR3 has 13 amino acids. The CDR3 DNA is TGCGCCAGCAGCCCGACTAGGTCCTACGAGCAGTACTTC. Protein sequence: CASSPTRSYEQYF.

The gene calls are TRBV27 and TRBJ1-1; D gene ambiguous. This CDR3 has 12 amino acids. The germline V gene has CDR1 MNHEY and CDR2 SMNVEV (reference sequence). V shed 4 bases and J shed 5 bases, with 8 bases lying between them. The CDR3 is CASSWGGTEAFF. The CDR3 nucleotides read TGTGCCAGCAGTTGGGGAGGGACTGAAGCTTTCTTT.